One sample yielded the 24 T cell receptor beta chains listed below, sequenced in a study of T cells in Graves' hyperthyroidism and ophthalmopathy. The CDR3 regions of TCR beta were amplified from RNA transcripts. Initially, a first-round RT-PCR of the TCR CDR3 employed the HTBI primer set. MiXCR, applied by TCRdb to the multiplex PCR reads, yields one record per CDR3 protein. The sample contains roughly 750,000 distinct CDR3 sequences, about 16% of which appear only once. The sample consisted of blood. These receptors came from a man aged 18 to 30 with Graves' hyperthyroidism.

This clonotype was recorded at least ten times. The rearrangement uses TRBV29-1 and TRBJ2-3; D gene ambiguous. This CDR3 region has 14 residues. Germline CDR1 SQVTM, CDR2 ANQGSEA. Trimming cost V 4 bases and J 6 bases, with 17 bases left between them. The CDR3 DNA sequence: TGCAGCGTTGCCCGAGCTGATCGCCCGGATACGCAGTATTTT. Translating gives CSVARADRPDTQYF.

This sequence joins TRBV20-1 and TRBJ2-3; 9 bases line up with TRBD2. Trimming at V came to 1 base and at J to 5 bases, leaving 7 bases not matched to a gene. The CDR3 consists of 15 residues. Per the germline V gene, CDR1 is DFQATT and CDR2 is SNEGSKA (reference sequence). In nucleotides, the CDR3 is TGCAGTGCTAGAGGCCCGGCGGGAGGGAAAGATACGCAGTATTTT. It specifies CSARGPAGGKDTQYF.

This clonotype showed up many times. CDR3 protein: CASSPDRAGGYTF. The CDR3 DNA is TGTGCCAGCAGCCCGGACAGGGCCGGTGGCTACACCTTC. This sequence joins TRBV7-9 and TRBJ1-2, with 8 bases lining up with TRBD1. This CDR3 has 13 amino acids. Germline CDR1 and CDR2: SEHNR and FQNEAQ (reference sequence). V gave up 5 bases and J gave up 7 bases; unmatched junction bases: 6.

The rearrangement links TRBV6-2 or TRBV6-3 to TRBJ2-2; D not certain. This CDR3 is built from 15 residues. CDR1 MNHEY and CDR2 SVGEGT come from the germline V gene. Trimming removed 0 bases from V and 6 bases from J, with 11 bases in between. CDR3 residues: CASSYSGPQPGELFF. For the CDR3, the DNA is TGTGCCAGCAGTTACTCCGGGCCCCAGCCCGGGGAGCTGTTTTTT.

The rearrangement uses TRBV20-1 and TRBJ1-2; D may be TRBD1 (5 bases). The germline V and J ends were trimmed by 3 bases and 6 bases, with 17 bases remaining between them. CDR1 DFQATT and CDR2 SNEGSKA come from the germline V gene (reference sequence). The CDR3 runs 14 residues. CDR3 sequence (DNA): TGCAGTGCTAGCGCTCCCGGGACTGGGAATGGCTACACCTTC. This sequence encodes CSASAPGTGNGYTF.

This clonotype was seen many times. V gene TRBV12-3 or TRBV12-4 combines with J gene TRBJ2-3; D unresolved. The CDR3 is made up of 16 amino acids. With 5 bases removed from V and 0 bases from J, the gap between germline ends came to 15 bases. The CDR3 region has the DNA TGTGCCAGCAGTCTGGGCTACACGCTAAGCACAGATACGCAGTATTTT. The encoded protein is CASSLGYTLSTDTQYF.

This clonotype was seen many times. The chain couples TRBV11-2 to TRBJ1-1; D is unclear. The V end lost 5 bases, the J end lost 4 bases, and 14 bases lay between the germline ends. The germline V gene has CDR1 SGHAT and CDR2 FQNNGV. The CDR3 totals 14 residues. The CDR3: CASSPRAVGTEAFF. The CDR3 nucleotides read TGTGCCAGCAGCCCCCGCGCGGTCGGCACTGAAGCTTTCTTT.

V gene TRBV13 combines with J gene TRBJ1-3, with TRBD1 as a possible D gene (6 bases). The CDR3 is 15 residues long. Deletions cut 5 bases from V and 0 bases from J, with 11 bases between. CDR1 PRHDT and CDR2 FYEKMQ come from the germline V gene (reference sequence). CDR3 residues: CASSRGQRSGNTIYF. The CDR3 coding sequence is TGTGCCAGCAGCCGTGGACAGCGCTCTGGAAACACCATATATTTT. The full variable domain, in which reference TRBV13 and TRBJ1-3 provide the parts outside the CDR3, is AAGVIQSPRHLIKEKRETATLKCYPIPRHDTVYWYQQGPGQDPQFLISFYEKMQSDKGSIPDRFSAQQFSDYHSELNMSSLELGDSALYFCASSRGQRSGNTIYFGEGSWLTVV.

The V gene is TRBV7-2, the J gene TRBJ2-7; a possible D gene is TRBD1 (6 bases). CDR1 SGHTA and CDR2 FQGNSA come from the germline V gene. Trimming took off 5 bases at V and 6 bases at J, with 14 bases between the two ends. The CDR3 has 13 residues. The CDR3 nucleotides are TGTGCCAGCAGCCCTAGGACAGCCGGCGAGCAGTACTTC. Its protein is CASSPRTAGEQYF. The whole variable domain, remainder taken from reference TRBV7-2 and TRBJ2-7, is GAGVSQSPSNKVTEKGKDVELRCDPISGHTALYWYRQSLGQGLEFLIYFQGNSAPDKSGLPSDRFSAERTGGSVSTLTIQRTQQEDSAVYLCASSPRTAGEQYFGPGTRLTVT.

As concerns this clonotype: One end of the junction varies from germline; a read error may be responsible. V is TRBV11-3 and J is TRBJ1-1; D is uncertain. The CDR3 has 14 amino acids. The germline CDR1 and CDR2 sequences are SGHNT and YENEEA. The CDR3 sequence is CASSLYDKGTEAFF. CDR3 nucleotide sequence: TGCGCCAGCAGCTTGTACGACAAGGGCACTGAAGCTTTCTTT.

About this clonotype itself: The CDR3 ends on some other residue instead of the conserved phenylalanine or tryptophan, so this is likely a read error. DNA for the CDR3: TGTGCCAGCAGCTTTTTTGAGTATGGCTACACCTCC. This translates into CASSFFEYGYTS. This chain connects TRBV7-9 to TRBJ1-2; D gene ambiguous. CDR3 length: 12 amino acids. Trimming took off 3 bases at V and 5 bases at J, with 7 bases between the two ends. Germline CDR1 is SEHNR and CDR2 is FQNEAQ (reference sequence).

This clonotype has a handful of counts. The chain recombines TRBV7-2 with TRBJ1-2, with TRBD1 as a possible D gene (5 bases). Germline assignment: CDR1 SGHTA and CDR2 FQGNSA. The CDR3 is made up of 17 amino acids. Trimming removed 5 bases at V and 6 bases at J, with 25 bases between. The CDR3 here is CASSPPVVTVLSNGYTF. The CDR3 DNA follows: TGTGCCAGCAGCCCCCCTGTTGTGACAGTCCTTTCCAATGGCTACACCTTC. The full variable domain, its missing parts supplied by reference TRBV7-2 and TRBJ1-2, is GAGVSQSPSNKVTEKGKDVELRCDPISGHTALYWYRQSLGQGLEFLIYFQGNSAPDKSGLPSDRFSAERTGGSVSTLTIQRTQQEDSAVYLCASSPPVVTVLSNGYTFGSGTRLTVV.

Only a few counts were recorded for this clonotype. This chain links TRBV7-2 with TRBJ2-3; D remains ambiguous. The CDR3 has 15 residues. Germline values: CDR1 SGHTA, CDR2 FQGNSA. V lost 3 bases to trimming and J lost 3 bases, with 13 bases between them. The CDR3 protein is CASSLVDPRTDTQYF. The CDR3 DNA reads TGTGCCAGCAGCTTGGTGGACCCCCGGACAGATACGCAGTATTTT.

The chain is built from TRBV28 and TRBJ2-3; TRBD2 matches 10 bases. The germline V gene encodes CDR1 MDHEN and CDR2 SYDVKM. The CDR3 totals 17 residues. J gave up 2 bases and V 4 bases, and 9 bases lay outside the gene matches. CDR3 sequence (DNA): TGTGCCAGCAGTTCCGGCTGGACTAGCGGATTCACAGATACGCAGTATTTT. Translated: CASSSGWTSGFTDTQYF.

This clonotype was observed many times. The rearrangement links TRBV7-2 to TRBJ2-4, with no clear D. Trimming stripped 1 base from V and 5 bases from J, with 6 bases between. There are 13 residues in the CDR3. Germline CDR1 is SGHTA and CDR2 is FQGNSA. The CDR3 nucleotides read TGTGCCAGCAGCTTAGACAGAGAAAACATTCAGTACTTC. Protein product: CASSLDRENIQYF.

This chain uses TRBV28 with TRBJ2-7; D not resolved. Germline V lookup: CDR1 MDHEN, CDR2 SYDVKM. V was shortened by 6 bases and J by 3 bases, with 18 bases between the two germline ends. The CDR3 is 15 amino acids. The CDR3 protein is CASSLRPANLYEQYF. DNA for the CDR3: TGTGCCAGCAGCCTAAGACCAGCGAACCTCTACGAGCAGTACTTC.

The V and J genes are TRBV7-9 and TRBJ2-7; no clear D gene. The CDR3 has 13 amino acids. V gave up 0 bases and J gave up 5 bases, with 8 bases separating them. Germline loops: CDR1 SEHNR, CDR2 FQNEAQ (reference sequence). Here the CDR3 reads CASSLAGIDEQYF. As DNA, the CDR3 is TGTGCCAGCAGCTTAGCAGGGATCGACGAGCAGTACTTC. The full variable domain, with the rest looked up from reference TRBV7-9 and TRBJ2-7, is DTGVSQNPRHKITKRGQNVTFRCDPISEHNRLYWYRQTLGQGPEFLTYFQNEAQLEKSRLLSDRFSAERPKGSFSTLEIQRTEQGDSAMYLCASSLAGIDEQYFGPGTRLTVT.

This chain links TRBV20-1 with TRBJ2-7; the D gene is possibly TRBD2 (6 bases). This CDR3 is built from 13 residues. V lost 6 bases and J lost 3, with 15 bases in between. CDR1 and CDR2 (germline): DFQATT, SNEGSKA (reference sequence). The CDR3 DNA reads as TGCAGTGCGATCCGGGACGGGGGCTACGAGCAGTACTTC. Translated, it gives CSAIRDGGYEQYF.

The chain links TRBV28 to TRBJ2-7; D is possibly TRBD2 (5 bases). Germline V gene data show CDR1 as MDHEN and CDR2 as SYDVKM. Trimming cost V 5 bases and J 0 bases, with 11 bases left between them. The CDR3 runs 14 residues. As DNA, the CDR3 is TGTGCCAGCAGTGTAGCGCTTAGCTCCTACGAGCAGTACTTC. This codes for CASSVALSSYEQYF.

A remark on this clonotype: This could be a read error, since a much larger clone is one nucleotide away. The J gene is TRBJ2-5, the V gene TRBV20-1; 9 bases match TRBD1. After removal of 5 bases from V and 1 base from J, the junction contained 5 bases not matched to a gene. Per germline, CDR1 DFQATT and CDR2 SNEGSKA (reference sequence). The CDR3 consists of 14 residues. CDR3 residues: CSAQPGQGQETQYF. For the CDR3, the DNA is TGCAGTGCTCAGCCGGGACAGGGCCAAGAGACCCAGTACTTC.

The rearrangement joins TRBV7-9 to TRBJ2-2; the D is unclear. CDR3 length: 16 amino acids. Looked up from germline, CDR1 is SEHNR and CDR2 is FQNEAQ (reference sequence). V lost 3 bases and J lost 0, with 11 bases in between. The CDR3 DNA is TGTGCCAGCAGCTTTGCGACGGGCCCGAACACCGGGGAGCTGTTTTTT. This codes for CASSFATGPNTGELFF.

This clonotype occurred many times. The V gene is TRBV5-1, the J gene TRBJ1-1; 7 nucleotides align to TRBD1. Unmatched junction bases numbered 4, after V lost 4 bases and J lost 1 base. The germline V gene has CDR1 SGHRS and CDR2 YFSETQ. The CDR3 extends over 14 amino acids. The CDR3 DNA reads as TGCGCCAGCAGCCAAGGGGGCACGAACACTGAAGCTTTCTTT. Protein product: CASSQGGTNTEAFF.

The sample holds many counts of this clonotype. This sequence joins TRBV19 and TRBJ2-3; D unresolved. This CDR3 spans 12 amino acids. The germline V gene encodes CDR1 LNHDA and CDR2 SQIVND (reference sequence). Between the trimmed V and J ends, which lost 6 bases and 4 bases, there was a span of 8 bases. CDR3: CASSSGADTQYF. In nucleotides, the CDR3 is TGTGCCAGTAGCTCTGGCGCAGATACGCAGTATTTT.

This rearrangement joins TRBV4-1 to TRBJ2-7; tentative D call: TRBD2 (5 bases). Trimming shortened V by 0 bases and J by 5 bases, and 11 bases separated the two germline ends. Germline values: CDR1 MGHRA, CDR2 YSYEKL. This CDR3 spans 14 amino acids. In DNA, the CDR3 is TGCGCCAGCAGCCAAGAGCGGAACGGGGACGAGCAGTACTTC. Its protein product is CASSQERNGDEQYF.